This T cell receptor beta chain is from a study of a mutant IDH1 vaccine in newly diagnosed glioma. TCRdb's table, derived via immunoSEQ multiplex PCR, lists solely in-frame clones and lacks some. This sample has approximately 50,000 clones, with about three quarters found just once. As to this clone: No antigen is known for it.

The germline gives CDR1 SGHRS, CDR2 YFSETQ. Trimming pared 0 bases from V and 0 bases from J, leaving 15 bases between. This CDR3 region has 17 residues. The time point was: week 47, end of study. Vaccinated patients received 300 ug of mutant IDH1 20-mer peptide per dose, with topical imiquimod. V gene TRBV5-1 combines with J gene TRBJ1-1; perhaps TRBD1 as D (5 bases). The receptor was derived from a woman aged 40 to 50 with glioma. Some clones in this sample may be carry-over from other donors' samples. This specimen consisted of PBMCs, obtained from a glioma patient whose treatment included an IDH1 peptide vaccine. CDR3 loop: CASSLGGTGGMNTEAFF. In DNA form, the CDR3 reads TGCGCCAGCAGCTTGGGAGGGACTGGGGGGATGAACACTGAAGCTTTCTTT.